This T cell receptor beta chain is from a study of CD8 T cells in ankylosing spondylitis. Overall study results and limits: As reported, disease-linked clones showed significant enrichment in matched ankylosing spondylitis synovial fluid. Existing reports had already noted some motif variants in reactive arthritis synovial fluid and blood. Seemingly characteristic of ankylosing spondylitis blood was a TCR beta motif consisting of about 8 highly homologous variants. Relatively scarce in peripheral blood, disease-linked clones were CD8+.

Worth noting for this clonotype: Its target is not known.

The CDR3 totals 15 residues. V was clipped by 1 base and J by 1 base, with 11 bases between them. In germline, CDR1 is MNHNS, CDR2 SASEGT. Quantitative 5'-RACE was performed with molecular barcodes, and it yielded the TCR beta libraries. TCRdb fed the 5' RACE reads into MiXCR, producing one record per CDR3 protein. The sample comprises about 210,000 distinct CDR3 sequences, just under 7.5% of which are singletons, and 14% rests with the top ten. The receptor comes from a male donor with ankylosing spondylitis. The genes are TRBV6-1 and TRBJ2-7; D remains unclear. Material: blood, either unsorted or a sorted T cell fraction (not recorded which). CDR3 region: CASSEGQVRSYEQYF. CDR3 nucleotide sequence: TGTGCCAGCAGTGAAGGGCAGGTTCGTTCCTACGAGCAGTACTTC.